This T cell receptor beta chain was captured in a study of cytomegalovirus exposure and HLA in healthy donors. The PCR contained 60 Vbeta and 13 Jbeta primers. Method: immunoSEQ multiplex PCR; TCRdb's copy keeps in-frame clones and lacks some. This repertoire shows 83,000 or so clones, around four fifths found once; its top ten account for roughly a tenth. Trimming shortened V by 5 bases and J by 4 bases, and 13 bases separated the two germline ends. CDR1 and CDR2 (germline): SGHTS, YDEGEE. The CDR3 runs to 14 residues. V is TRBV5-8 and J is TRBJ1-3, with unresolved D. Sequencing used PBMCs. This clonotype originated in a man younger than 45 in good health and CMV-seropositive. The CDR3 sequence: CASSSQAYGNTIYF. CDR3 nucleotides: TGTGCCAGCAGTAGTCAGGCTTACGGAAACACCATATATTTT.